Listed below are T cell receptor beta chains from one sample, sequenced in a study of blood T cell repertoires in COVID-19. TCRdb keeps only in-frame clones here, not all; method: immunoSEQ multiplex PCR. The sample has almost 200,000 clones; 80% to 90% are singletons. Sequencing input: PBMCs or T cells enriched from blood (not recorded which). The receptors here all came from a woman under 30 who had recovered from COVID-19. Each CDR3 is given with its conserved first and last residue. The D gene is left open where the match is weak. Size is stated for part of the rows, as once, few or many counts, or as a class when the clone is expanded.

v_call,j_call,d_call,clone_size,cdr3_aa,cdr3_nt
TRBV24-1,TRBJ2-1,NA,NA,CATSDLRVSYNEQFF,TGTGCCACCAGTGATTTGCGGGTCTCCTACAATGAGCAGTTCTTC
TRBV5-1,TRBJ1-3,TRBD1,NA,CASSSQGAGNTIYF,TGCGCCAGCAGCTCACAGGGGGCTGGAAACACCATATATTTT
TRBV9,TRBJ1-2,NA,NA,CASSVDTNYGYTF,TGTGCCAGCAGCGTTGACACCAACTATGGCTACACCTTC
TRBV5-6,TRBJ1-6,TRBD1,once,CASSETGFNSPLHF,TGTGCCAGCAGCGAGACAGGGTTTAATTCACCCCTCCACTTT
TRBV6-2/TRBV6-3,TRBJ1-3,NA,few,CASSWEVTGNTIYF,TGTGCCAGCAGTTGGGAGGTGACTGGAAACACCATATATTTT
TRBV30,TRBJ2-7,NA,NA,CAWSLGLPQQYF,TGTGCCTGGAGTCTAGGCCTACCCCAGCAGTACTTC
TRBV28,TRBJ2-7,NA,NA,CASSLSIFYEQYF,TGTGCCAGCAGTTTGTCTATCTTCTACGAGCAGTACTTC
TRBV28,TRBJ1-1,NA,NA,CASSLLIGASEAFF,TGTGCCAGCAGTTTATTGATTGGAGCCTCTGAAGCTTTCTTT
TRBV9,TRBJ2-3,TRBD2,NA,CASSASGGAGDTQYF,TGTGCCAGCAGCGCTAGCGGGGGGGCCGGAGATACGCAGTATTTT
TRBV5-6,TRBJ2-7,NA,NA,CASSFPQGYSSYEQYF,TGTGCCAGCAGCTTTCCTCAGGGATATAGCTCCTACGAGCAGTACTTC
TRBV6-5,TRBJ1-2,NA,NA,CASRQGSFGYTF,TGTGCCAGCAGACAGGGTTCGTTCGGCTACACCTTC
TRBV2,TRBJ1-4,TRBD1,NA,CASSDAGQGTEKLFF,TGTGCCAGCAGTGACGCGGGACAGGGAACAGAAAAACTGTTTTTT
TRBV11-2,TRBJ2-1,TRBD2,NA,CASSYGLASYNEQFF,TGTGCCAGCAGCTACGGACTAGCGTCCTACAATGAGCAGTTCTTC
TRBV11-2,TRBJ2-1,TRBD2,NA,CASSLGWTSGGLGNEQFF,TGTGCCAGCAGCTTAGGTTGGACTAGCGGGGGGCTTGGGAATGAGCAGTTCTTC
TRBV2,TRBJ2-5,NA,NA,CASRPTGTQYF,TGTGCCAGCAGGCCCACAGGGACCCAGTACTTC
TRBV3-1/TRBV3-2,TRBJ2-4,NA,NA,CASSLKPLEIQYF,TGTGCCAGCAGCCTGAAACCTTTAGAAATTCAGTACTTC
TRBV4-1,TRBJ2-1,NA,NA,CASSQDFPRGSSYNEQFF,TGCGCCAGCAGCCAAGATTTTCCCCGGGGAAGCTCCTACAATGAGCAGTTCTTC
TRBV5-1,TRBJ1-5,NA,NA,CASNPGGPQHF,TGCGCCAGTAATCCCGGCGGGCCCCAGCATTTT
TRBV28,TRBJ2-2,TRBD1,NA,CASRISTGRNTGELFF,TGTGCCAGCAGGATATCGACAGGGAGAAACACCGGGGAGCTGTTTTTT
TRBV12-5,TRBJ1-1,NA,NA,CASGFGYGQNSEAFF,TGTGCTAGTGGTTTTGGGTACGGACAGAACTCTGAAGCTTTCTTT
TRBV28,TRBJ1-1,TRBD1,NA,CASSYFLHETGETEAFF,TGTGCCAGCAGTTATTTTCTACACGAGACAGGGGAGACTGAAGCTTTCTTT
TRBV6-5,TRBJ2-7,TRBD2,NA,CASSPGTSGREQYF,TGTGCCAGCAGTCCCGGGACTAGCGGGAGAGAGCAGTACTTC
TRBV15,TRBJ2-2,NA,NA,CATSTAMQGNTGELFF,TGTGCCACCAGCACCGCGATGCAGGGTAACACCGGGGAGCTGTTTTTT
TRBV3-1/TRBV3-2,TRBJ1-3,TRBD1,NA,CASSPTSMTGGYSGNTIYF,TGTGCCAGCAGCCCCACCTCTATGACAGGGGGTTACTCTGGAAACACCATATATTTT
TRBV30,TRBJ2-7,TRBD2,NA,CAWSAARGLAGDEQYF,TGTGCCTGGAGTGCGGCGAGAGGACTAGCGGGTGACGAGCAGTACTTC
TRBV7-9,TRBJ2-1,NA,NA,CASSLGHQVALEQFF,TGTGCCAGCAGCTTAGGACACCAGGTTGCCCTAGAGCAGTTCTTC
TRBV5-4,TRBJ2-7,NA,NA,CASSSGGAIVEQYF,TGTGCCAGCAGCTCGGGGGGCGCAATAGTGGAGCAGTACTTC
TRBV6-1,TRBJ1-1,NA,NA,CASSAQGISMNTEAFF,TGTGCCAGCAGTGCACAGGGAATAAGCATGAACACTGAAGCTTTCTTT
TRBV9,TRBJ2-7,NA,NA,CASSYTGTSSYEQYF,TGTGCCAGCAGTTACACCGGGACATCTTCCTACGAGCAGTACTTC
TRBV6-1,TRBJ1-5,NA,NA,CASSEWGGQPQHF,TGTGCCAGCAGTGAATGGGGGGGTCAGCCCCAGCATTTT
TRBV6-5,TRBJ1-4,NA,NA,CASSRGRGEKLFF,TGTGCCAGCAGCAGGGGTCGCGGGGAAAAACTGTTTTTT
TRBV28,TRBJ2-7,TRBD1,few,CASNPGQGYEQYF,TGTGCCAGCAACCCGGGACAGGGTTACGAGCAGTACTTC
TRBV4-1,TRBJ2-7,TRBD2,NA,CASSLNSGSPYEQYF,TGCGCCAGCAGCCTGAATAGCGGGAGCCCTTACGAGCAGTACTTC
TRBV10-3,TRBJ1-3,NA,few,CAISGISGNTIYF,TGTGCCATCAGCGGGATCTCTGGAAACACCATATATTTT
TRBV24-1,TRBJ2-1,TRBD2,NA,CATSDPAAGGLYNEQFF,TGTGCCACCAGTGATCCGGCAGCGGGGGGCCTATACAATGAGCAGTTCTTC
TRBV6-4,TRBJ2-1,NA,NA,CASSEQGKDEQFF,TGTGCCAGCAGTGAGCAGGGCAAGGATGAGCAGTTCTTC
TRBV28,TRBJ1-5,TRBD1,NA,CASSPGTGRSQPQHF,TGTGCCAGCAGCCCTGGGACAGGCCGGTCTCAGCCCCAGCATTTT
TRBV29-1,TRBJ2-7,NA,NA,CSVVGAQTYEQYF,TGCAGCGTTGTGGGGGCGCAGACCTACGAGCAGTACTTC
TRBV27,TRBJ1-5,TRBD1,NA,CASSLSGQASVQPQHF,TGTGCCAGCAGTTTATCGGGACAGGCCTCCGTTCAGCCCCAGCATTTT
TRBV13,TRBJ2-1,NA,NA,CASSLAGNRHNEQFF,TGTGCCAGCAGCTTAGCCGGGAACCGGCACAATGAGCAGTTCTTC
TRBV19,TRBJ1-5,TRBD1,NA,CASGGTGGDQPQHF,TGTGCCAGCGGGGGGACAGGGGGCGATCAGCCCCAGCATTTT
TRBV6-2/TRBV6-3,TRBJ2-3,TRBD2,NA,CASSWGGGADTQYF,TGTGCCAGCAGTTGGGGCGGGGGGGCAGATACGCAGTATTTT
TRBV12-3/TRBV12-4,TRBJ1-4,TRBD1,once,CASTGQVNEKLFF,TGTGCCAGCACCGGACAGGTTAATGAAAAACTGTTTTTT
TRBV5-4,TRBJ2-2,NA,NA,CASSLGGMNTGELFF,TGTGCCAGCAGCCTCGGGGGTATGAACACCGGGGAGCTGTTTTTT
TRBV2,TRBJ1-5,TRBD1,NA,CASSSTGFQPQHF,TGTGCCAGCAGTTCGACAGGGTTTCAGCCCCAGCATTTT
TRBV5-1,TRBJ1-6,TRBD1,NA,CASSQGDLSSYNSPLHF,TGCGCCAGCAGCCAGGGGGACCTGAGCTCCTATAATTCACCCCTCCACTTT
TRBV5-1,TRBJ1-1,TRBD1,few,CASSLEGGHPTTEAFF,TGCGCCAGCAGCCTAGAAGGGGGCCACCCGACCACTGAAGCTTTCTTT
TRBV19,TRBJ1-2,TRBD1,NA,CASIGTGTGYTF,TGTGCCAGTATAGGGACAGGGACTGGCTACACCTTC
TRBV19,TRBJ1-5,TRBD1,NA,CASHLQGSNQPQHF,TGTGCCAGCCACCTACAGGGGAGCAATCAGCCCCAGCATTTT
TRBV2,TRBJ2-4,TRBD2,NA,CASSGTSGGANIQYF,TGTGCCAGCAGTGGGACTAGCGGGGGGGCAAACATTCAGTACTTC